One TCR beta chain is described in this entry. Its antigen is not known. This sample is drawn from a study of T-cell reconstitution after alpha-beta-depleted transplantation in children. Findings and limits, study-wide: After transplant, at about two months, alpha-beta T cells were reportedly derived from several hundred expanded graft clones. T-cell numbers and diversity, one year after transplant, stemmed largely from T cells that were newly produced.

A TCRbeta library incorporating unique molecular identifiers was prepared. TCRdb independently ran MiXCR on the PCR reads; one entry per CDR3 protein. Of some 840,000 distinct CDR3 sequences listed, roughly 15% were seen once; the top ten hold around 5.3%. Germline V gene data show CDR1 as DFQATT and CDR2 as SNEGSKA (reference sequence). Trimming shortened V by 0 bases and J by 5 bases, and 8 bases separated the two germline ends. The CDR3 runs to 12 residues. V usage is TRBV20-1 and J usage is TRBJ2-7; the D is unclear. This material consisted of PBMCs, mostly from graft donor cells, taken 360 days after TCRalphabeta/CD19-depleted stem cell transplant. The TCR sequence derives from a male patient younger than 18 who had a stem cell transplant for acute lymphoblastic leukemia, so the T cells may come from the graft donor. CDR3 amino acids: CSARDYFHEQYF. The CDR3 region has the DNA TGCAGTGCTAGAGACTATTTTCACGAGCAGTACTTC.